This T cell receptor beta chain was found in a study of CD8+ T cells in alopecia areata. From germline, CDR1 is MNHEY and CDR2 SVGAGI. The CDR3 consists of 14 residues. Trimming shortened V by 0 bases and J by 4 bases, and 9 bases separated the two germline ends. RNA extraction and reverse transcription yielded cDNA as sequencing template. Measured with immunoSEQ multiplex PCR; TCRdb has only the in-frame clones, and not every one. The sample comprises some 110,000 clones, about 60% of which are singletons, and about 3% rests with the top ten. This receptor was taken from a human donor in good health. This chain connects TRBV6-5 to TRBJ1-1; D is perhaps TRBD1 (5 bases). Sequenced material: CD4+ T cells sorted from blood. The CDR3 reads CASSYSLGGTEAFF. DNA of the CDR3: TGTGCCAGCAGTTACTCGCTCGGGGGCACTGAAGCTTTCTTT.